The 18 T cell receptor beta chains given below trace back to one sample, sequenced in a study of T cell responses to AZD1222 COVID-19 vaccine. Method: immunoSEQ multiplex PCR; TCRdb's copy keeps in-frame clones and lacks some. The profile shows 110,000 or so clones, about 86% of them singletons. Sequencing was performed on peripheral blood, taken 28 days after the second AZD1222 dose. These receptors all come from an adult who received the AZD1222 COVID-19 vaccine.

The J gene is TRBJ2-7, the V gene TRBV5-1, with TRBD1 matching 9 bases. Germline trimming cut 5 bases from V and 3 bases from J; bases unmatched to any gene: 6. Germline CDR1 is SGHRS and CDR2 is YFSETQ. This CDR3 comprises 14 residues. The chain's CDR3 is CASRPGTGLYEQYF. The CDR3 DNA reads TGCGCCAGCAGACCCGGGACAGGGCTCTACGAGCAGTACTTC.

This chain connects TRBV5-1 to TRBJ2-2; D is perhaps TRBD1 or TRBD2 (5 bases each). The CDR3 runs to 14 residues. V lost 4 bases and J 6 bases, leaving 13 bases between the germline ends. CDR1 is SGHRS and CDR2 is YFSETQ in the germline V gene. The CDR3 DNA reads TGCGCCAGCAGCGAGGGGAGAGGTTCCGGGGAGCTGTTTTTT. Encoded protein: CASSEGRGSGELFF.

The chain joins TRBV6-5 to TRBJ2-2; weak D call: TRBD2 (5 bases). The V end was cut by 2 bases, the J end by 1 base, with 8 bases between. The CDR3 consists of 15 residues. CDR1 is MNHEY and CDR2 is SVGAGI in the germline V gene. CDR3 protein: CASSYGRGNTGELFF. CDR3 bases: TGTGCCAGCAGTTACGGACGGGGGAACACCGGGGAGCTGTTTTTT.

This clone was detected once. The chain joins TRBV28 to TRBJ2-4; D possibly corresponds to TRBD2 (6 bases). The germline V gene has CDR1 MDHEN and CDR2 SYDVKM. V lost 6 bases to trimming and J lost 0 bases, with 12 bases between them. CDR3 length: 15 amino acids. The CDR3 region is CASRDGGLAKNIQYF. As DNA, the CDR3 is TGTGCCAGCAGGGACGGGGGACTAGCCAAAAACATTCAGTACTTC.

V usage is TRBV6-5 and J usage is TRBJ1-4; maybe TRBD1 (6 bases). The CDR3 has 15 amino acids. CDR1 and CDR2 from the germline V gene are MNHEY and SVGAGI. The V and J ends lost 4 bases and 2 bases respectively, with 11 bases between them. The chain's CDR3 is CASSSTGSTNEKLFF. The CDR3 DNA sequence: TGTGCCAGCAGTTCAACAGGGTCCACTAATGAAAAACTGTTTTTT.

The gene calls are TRBV21-1 and TRBJ1-5; no check of the table's D call, TRBD1, against the DNA was made. TRBV21-1 is assigned pseudogene status. The CDR3 loop spans 15 amino acids. The CDR3 sequence: CASSPRQGRKQPQHF. DNA for the CDR3: TGTGCCAGCAGCCCGAGACAGGGAAGGAAGCAGCCCCAGCATTTT.

The V gene is TRBV9, the J gene TRBJ2-3; D uncertain. This CDR3 is 12 amino acids long. The germline CDR1 and CDR2 sequences are SGDLS and YYNGEE. Trimming stripped 1 base from V and 6 bases from J, with 6 bases between. The DNA for the CDR3 is TGTGCCAGCAGCGTAAGCCGCGATACGCAGTATTTT. Translation: CASSVSRDTQYF.

J is TRBJ1-2 and V is TRBV15; unclear D gene. The CDR3 spans 18 residues. Trimming stripped 1 base from V and 0 bases from J, with 18 bases between. The germline V gene encodes CDR1 LNHNV and CDR2 YYDKDF (reference sequence). The CDR3 loop is CATSRGVVARAPNYGYTF. CDR3 coding DNA: TGTGCCACCAGCAGAGGTGTCGTGGCCCGGGCCCCTAACTATGGCTACACCTTC. The whole variable domain, remainder taken from reference TRBV15 and TRBJ1-2, is DAMVIQNPRYQVTQFGKPVTLSCSQTLNHNVMYWYQQKSSQAPKLLFHYYDKDFNNEADTPDNFQSRRPNTSFCFLDIRSPGLGDTAMYLCATSRGVVARAPNYGYTFGSGTRLTVV.

Here the CDR3 reads CASSFGAGGNYEQYF. The CDR3 DNA follows: TGTGCCAGCAGCTTTGGGGCTGGGGGCAACTACGAGCAGTACTTC. The chain recombines TRBV5-4 with TRBJ2-7; TRBD1 is a possible D gene (6 bases). The CDR3 runs 15 residues. From germline, CDR1 is SGHNT and CDR2 YYREEE (reference sequence). Trimming shortened V by 2 bases and J by 3 bases, and 15 bases separated the two germline ends.

The chain couples TRBV12-3 or TRBV12-4 to TRBJ2-1; D uncertain. The CDR3 runs 12 residues. The V end was cut by 5 bases, the J end by 5 bases, with 7 bases between. The CDR3 loop is CASSRAHNEQFF. DNA of the CDR3: TGTGCCAGCAGTCGAGCCCACAATGAGCAGTTCTTC.

This sequence joins TRBV5-4 and TRBJ1-2; possibly TRBD1 for D (5 bases). The CDR3 is made up of 14 amino acids. V was pared by 0 bases and J by 8 bases, with 14 bases between. Germline V gives CDR1 SGHNT, CDR2 YYREEE (reference sequence). Here the CDR3 reads CASSLVQGTGGYTF. The CDR3 DNA is TGTGCCAGCAGCTTGGTGCAGGGAACTGGAGGCTACACCTTC.

This clone was counted between two and nine times. This chain uses TRBV7-6 with TRBJ2-5; TRBD1 might be the D (6 bases). CDR3 length equals 15 residues. Trimming took 4 bases from V and 5 from J, leaving 17 bases between them. Germline-derived CDR1 and CDR2 are SGHVS and FNYEAQ. The CDR3 sequence is CASSYRDGITETQYF. CDR3 coding DNA: TGTGCCAGCAGCTACAGGGACGGGATAACGGAGACCCAGTACTTC. Full variable domain (rest looked up from reference TRBV7-6 and TRBJ2-5): GAGVSQSPRYKVTKRGQDVALRCDPISGHVSLYWYRQALGQGPEFLTYFNYEAQQDKSGLPNDRFSAERPEGSISTLTIQRTEQRDSAMYRCASSYRDGITETQYFGPGTRLLVL.

The chain links TRBV30 to TRBJ1-5, with D hard to call. V lost 4 bases and J 5 bases, leaving 15 bases between the germline ends. This CDR3 region has 14 residues. CDR1 GTSNPN and CDR2 SVGIG come from the germline V gene (reference sequence). CDR3: CAWNRGAADQPQHF. The CDR3 DNA reads as TGTGCCTGGAATCGGGGTGCGGCTGATCAGCCCCAGCATTTT. Supplemented by reference TRBV30 and TRBJ1-5, the full variable domain reads SQTIHQWPATLVQPVGSPLSLECTVEGTSNPNLYWYRQAAGRGLQLLFYSVGIGQISSEVPQNLSASRPQDRQFILSSKKLLLSDSGFYLCAWNRGAADQPQHFGDGTRLSIL.

The chain joins TRBV18 to TRBJ1-1, with D maybe TRBD1 (6 bases). CDR1 KGHSH and CDR2 LQKENI come from the germline V gene. This CDR3 is 16 amino acids long. Trimming shortened V by 3 bases and J by 5 bases, and 19 bases separated the two germline ends. CDR3 sequence reads: CASSPFSRAGDTEAFF. The CDR3, as DNA: TGTGCCAGCTCACCCTTCTCTCGGGCAGGGGATACTGAAGCTTTCTTT.

The V and J genes are TRBV5-1 and TRBJ2-5; tentatively, D is TRBD2 (6 bases). CDR3 size: 15 residues. The germline V gene encodes CDR1 SGHRS and CDR2 YFSETQ. Trimming pared 1 base from V and 6 bases from J, leaving 16 bases between. CDR3 loop: CASSLTPGVEKTQYF. CDR3 nucleotide sequence: TGCGCCAGCAGCTTGACTCCGGGAGTCGAGAAGACCCAGTACTTC.

V usage is TRBV2 and J usage is TRBJ2-7; D gene unclear. Looked up from germline, CDR1 is SNHLY and CDR2 is FYNNEI. The CDR3 runs 11 residues. V was cut by 11 bases and J by 2 bases, with 10 bases left in between. The DNA for the CDR3 is TGTGCCCCTTCTAGTACCTACGAGCAGTACTTC. It is translated as CAPSSTYEQYF.

The CDR3 loop reads CASSVRQISGNTIYF. DNA of the CDR3: TGTGCCAGCTCAGTAAGACAGATCTCTGGAAACACCATATATTTT. J is TRBJ1-3 and V is TRBV18; D perhaps matches TRBD1 (5 bases). This CDR3 comprises 15 residues. Trimming removed 5 bases from V and 0 bases from J, with 11 bases in between. Germline loops: CDR1 KGHSH, CDR2 LQKENI.

The V gene is TRBV7-9, the J gene TRBJ1-1; D unresolved. V was cut by 4 bases and J by 4 bases, with 10 bases left in between. From germline, CDR1 is SEHNR and CDR2 FQNEAQ (reference sequence). CDR3 length equals 13 residues. CDR3 sequence reads: CASSSTIPTEAFF. The DNA of the CDR3 is TGTGCCAGCAGCTCAACAATTCCCACTGAAGCTTTCTTT.